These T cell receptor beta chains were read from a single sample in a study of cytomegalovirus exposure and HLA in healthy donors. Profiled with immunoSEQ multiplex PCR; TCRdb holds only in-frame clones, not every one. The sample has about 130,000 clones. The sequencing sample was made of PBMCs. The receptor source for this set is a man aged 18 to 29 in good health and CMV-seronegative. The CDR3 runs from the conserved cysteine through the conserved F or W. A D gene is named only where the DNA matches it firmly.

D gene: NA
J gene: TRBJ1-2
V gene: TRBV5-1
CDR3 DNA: TGCGCCAGCAGCCTGAACAGGGATTATGGCTACACCTTC
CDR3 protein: CASSLNRDYGYTF

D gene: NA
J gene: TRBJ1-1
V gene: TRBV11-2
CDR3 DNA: TGTGCCAGCAGCTTAGTATTTGGCGGGGGCACTGAAGCTTTCTTT
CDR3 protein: CASSLVFGGGTEAFF

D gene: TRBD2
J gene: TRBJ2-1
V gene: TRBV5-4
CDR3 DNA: TGTGCCAGCAGCTTGGCGGGGGGCAATGAGCAGTTCTTC
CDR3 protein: CASSLAGGNEQFF

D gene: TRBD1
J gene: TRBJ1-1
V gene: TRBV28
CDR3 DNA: TGTGCCAGCAGCCAAGGAGGGACAGGGGACCAGAAACAGGCTTTCTTT
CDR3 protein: CASSQGGTGDQKQAFF

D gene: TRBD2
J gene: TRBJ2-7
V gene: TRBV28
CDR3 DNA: TGTGCCAGCAGCCCGGGGGGGGCAAGCTCCTACGAGCAGTACTTC
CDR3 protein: CASSPGGASSYEQYF

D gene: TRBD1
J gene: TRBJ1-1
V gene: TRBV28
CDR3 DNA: TGTGCCAGCAGCCTGAGGCCCCAGAGGGGGCCGAACACTGAAGCTTTCTTT
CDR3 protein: CASSLRPQRGPNTEAFF

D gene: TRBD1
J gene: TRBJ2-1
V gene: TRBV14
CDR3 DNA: TGTGCCAGCAGCCAAAAACAGGGGGCGGGTTACAATGAGCAGTTCTTC
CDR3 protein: CASSQKQGAGYNEQFF

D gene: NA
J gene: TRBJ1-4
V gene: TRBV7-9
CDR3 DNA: TGTGCCAGCAGCTGGAATCGGGGTGACCGGGAAAAACTGTTTTTT
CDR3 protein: CASSWNRGDREKLFF

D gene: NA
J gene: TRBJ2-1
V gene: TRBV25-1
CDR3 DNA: TGTGCCAGCAGTGCCACCAACTTCAATGAGCAGTTCTTC
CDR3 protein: CASSATNFNEQFF

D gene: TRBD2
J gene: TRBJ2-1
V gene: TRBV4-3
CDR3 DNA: TGCGCCAGCAGCCAAGATCCGACTAGCGGGAGGGCCTACAATGAGCAGTTCTTC
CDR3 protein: CASSQDPTSGRAYNEQFF

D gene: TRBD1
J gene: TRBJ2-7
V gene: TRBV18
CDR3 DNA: TGTGCCAGCGGACAGGGGCCCTCCTACGAGCAGTACTTC
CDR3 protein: CASGQGPSYEQYF

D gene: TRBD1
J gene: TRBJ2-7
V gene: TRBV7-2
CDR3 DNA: TGTGCCAGCAGCTTAGGCCAGGGGGCGAGGAAGCAGTACTTC
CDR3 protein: CASSLGQGARKQYF

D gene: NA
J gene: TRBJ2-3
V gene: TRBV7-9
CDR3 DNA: TGTGCCAGCAGCTCACTAAGAGGAGGGACTAGCACAGATACGCAGTATTTT
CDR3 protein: CASSSLRGGTSTDTQYF

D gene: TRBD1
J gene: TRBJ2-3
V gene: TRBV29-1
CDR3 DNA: TGCAGCGTTGAAGATCCGTCCGGACAGGGGGCTGGGCAGTATTTT
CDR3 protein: CSVEDPSGQGAGQYF

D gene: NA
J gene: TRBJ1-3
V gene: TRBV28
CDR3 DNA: TGTGCCAGCAGTCCCCGCGGGGTTCGGGGCGACACCATATATTTT
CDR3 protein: CASSPRGVRGDTIYF

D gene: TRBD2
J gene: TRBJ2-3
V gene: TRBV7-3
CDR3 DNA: TGTGCCAGCAGCTTAAGCGGGGGGGTGGCAGATACGCAGTATTTT
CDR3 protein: CASSLSGGVADTQYF

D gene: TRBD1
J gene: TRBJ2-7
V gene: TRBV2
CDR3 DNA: TGTGCCAGCAGTGCCCAGGGGGCTGGCGAGCAGTACTTC
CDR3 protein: CASSAQGAGEQYF

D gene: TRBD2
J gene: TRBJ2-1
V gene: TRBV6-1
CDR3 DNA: TGTGCCAGCAGTGAATCGGCTAGCGGGGCTAATGAGCAGTTCTTC
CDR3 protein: CASSESASGANEQFF

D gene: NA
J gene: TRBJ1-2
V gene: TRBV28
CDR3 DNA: TGTGCCAGCAGTTTACCAGGGGCGGGTGGCTACACCTTC
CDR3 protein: CASSLPGAGGYTF

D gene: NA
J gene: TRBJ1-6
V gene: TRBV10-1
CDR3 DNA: TGCGCCAGCAGTGAGTCGATTCAGGCAGAGGGCCCACCCCTCCACTTT
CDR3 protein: CASSESIQAEGPPLHF

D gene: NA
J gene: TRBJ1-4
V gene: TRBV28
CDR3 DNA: TGTGCCAGCAGGACGGGGACTAATGAAAAACTGTTTTTT
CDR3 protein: CASRTGTNEKLFF

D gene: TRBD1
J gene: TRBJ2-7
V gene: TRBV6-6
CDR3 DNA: TGTGCCAGCAGTCCAGCCGGACAGGCCGCCTACGAGCAGTACTTC
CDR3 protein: CASSPAGQAAYEQYF

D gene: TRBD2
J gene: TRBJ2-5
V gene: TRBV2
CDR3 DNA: TGTGCCAGCGAAGCGGGGGGCCCCCAAGAGACCCAGTACTTC
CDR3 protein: CASEAGGPQETQYF

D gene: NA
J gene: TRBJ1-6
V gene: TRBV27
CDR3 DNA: TGTGCCAGCAGACCCGAGACTCCGAGCTCCTATAATTCACCCCTCCACTTT
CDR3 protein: CASRPETPSSYNSPLHF

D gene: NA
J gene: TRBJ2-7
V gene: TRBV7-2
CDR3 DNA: TGTGCCAGCAGCTTAGCGAGTAGCGGAGGAAACTACGAGCAGTACTTC
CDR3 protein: CASSLASSGGNYEQYF

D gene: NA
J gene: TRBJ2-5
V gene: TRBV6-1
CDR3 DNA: TGTGCCAGCAGTGACCTCCGGTACCAAGAGACCCAGTACTTC
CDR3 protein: CASSDLRYQETQYF

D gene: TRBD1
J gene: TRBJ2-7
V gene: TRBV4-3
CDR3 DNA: TGCGCCAGCAGCCAAGAAGGGCAGGGGGCCTACGAGCAGTACTTC
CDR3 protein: CASSQEGQGAYEQYF

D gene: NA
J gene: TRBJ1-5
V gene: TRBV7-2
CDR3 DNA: TGTGCCAGCAGCTCCCCCACCCTGGGGGCGAGTGGCAATCAGCCCCAGCATTTT
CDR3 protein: CASSSPTLGASGNQPQHF

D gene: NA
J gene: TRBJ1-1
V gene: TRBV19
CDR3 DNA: TGTGCCAGTAAGGAACGGTATGGGCCCGAAGCTTTCTTT
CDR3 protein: CASKERYGPEAFF

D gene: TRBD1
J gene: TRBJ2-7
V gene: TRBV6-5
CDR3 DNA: TGTGCCAGCAGTTCCCTAAGACAGGGGGACTACGAGCAGTACTTC
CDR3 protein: CASSSLRQGDYEQYF

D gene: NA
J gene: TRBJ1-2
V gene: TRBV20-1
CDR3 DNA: TGCAGTGCTAGAGAGCAGGAAGACACCTTC
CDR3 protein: CSAREQEDTF

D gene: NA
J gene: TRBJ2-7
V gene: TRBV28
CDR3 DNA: TGTGCCAGCAGAACGGGAACCTACGAGCAGTACTTC
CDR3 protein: CASRTGTYEQYF

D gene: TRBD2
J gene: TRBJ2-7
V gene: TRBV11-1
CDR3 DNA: TGTGCCAGCAGGCGAACCGGGACTAGCGATGAGCAGTACTTC
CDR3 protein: CASRRTGTSDEQYF

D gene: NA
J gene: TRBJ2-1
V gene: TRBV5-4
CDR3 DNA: TGTGCCAGCAGCTTGCTCATCGAGAAGTTCTTC
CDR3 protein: CASSLLIEKFF

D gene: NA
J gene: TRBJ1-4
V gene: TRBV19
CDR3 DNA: TGTGCCAGTAGGCCTCGCTGGCGACAGCCTAATGAAAAACTGTTTTTT
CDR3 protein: CASRPRWRQPNEKLFF

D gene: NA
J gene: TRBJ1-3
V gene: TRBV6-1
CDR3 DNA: TGTGCCAGCAGTGAATGGGGCAGCTCTGGAAACACCATATATTTT
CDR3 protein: CASSEWGSSGNTIYF

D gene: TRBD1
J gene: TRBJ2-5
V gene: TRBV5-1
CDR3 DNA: TGCGCCAGCAGCTTGGCCAGGGGGCGCCACGCCGACGAAAAAGAGACCCAGTACTTC
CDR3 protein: CASSLARGRHADEKETQYF

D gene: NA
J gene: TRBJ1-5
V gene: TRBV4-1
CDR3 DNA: TGCGCCAGCAGCCAAGATAGAGGGAATCAGCCCCAGCATTTT
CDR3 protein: CASSQDRGNQPQHF

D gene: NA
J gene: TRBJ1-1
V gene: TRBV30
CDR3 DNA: TGTGCCTGGAGTGTATCGACAGTTGGGAACACTGAAGCTTTCTTT
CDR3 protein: CAWSVSTVGNTEAFF

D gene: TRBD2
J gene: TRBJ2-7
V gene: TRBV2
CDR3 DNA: TGTGCCAGCAGTCTCCTAGCGGGAACGGGAGAGCAGTACTTC
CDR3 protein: CASSLLAGTGEQYF

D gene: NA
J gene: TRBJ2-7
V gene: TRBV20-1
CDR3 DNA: TGCAGTGCTAGACTAGTAAGTGAGCAGTACTTC
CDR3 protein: CSARLVSEQYF